What follows are 28 T cell receptor beta chains derived from one specimen sequenced in a study of blood T cell repertoires in COVID-19. Method: immunoSEQ multiplex PCR; TCRdb's copy keeps in-frame clones and lacks some. The sample contains fewer than 100,000 clones, 86% of which appear only once. The material sequenced was peripheral blood. These receptors originate from a man between 50 and 59 years old with acute or convalescent COVID-19.

The chain employs TRBV7-2 and TRBJ1-1; the D gene is possibly TRBD1 (5 bases). Trimming pared 2 bases from V and 7 bases from J, leaving 11 bases between. The CDR3 sequence is 13 residues long. Per the germline V gene, CDR1 is SGHTA and CDR2 is FQGNSA. CDR3 DNA: TGTGCCAGCAGCTTACTGCAGGGAGGTGAAGCTTTCTTT. Residues: CASSLLQGGEAFF.

The chain joins TRBV18 to TRBJ1-6; D possibly corresponds to TRBD1 (5 bases). The CDR3 is made up of 14 amino acids. Germline V gives CDR1 KGHSH, CDR2 LQKENI. V was pared by 5 bases and J by 5 bases, with 10 bases between. This CDR3 reads CASSSGGDNSPLHF. DNA for the CDR3: TGTGCCAGCTCATCCGGGGGAGATAATTCACCCCTCCACTTT.

The genes are TRBV3-1 (or the pseudogene TRBV3-2) and TRBJ1-2; 9 positions match TRBD1. The CDR3 has 15 residues. Germline CDR1 and CDR2: LGHDT and YNNKEL (reference sequence). Trimming took 1 base from V and 7 from J; bases not matched to a gene: 7. This CDR3 is CASSQVGQGIGGYTF. The CDR3 DNA follows: TGTGCCAGCAGCCAAGTCGGACAGGGGATAGGTGGCTACACCTTC.

The gene calls are TRBV18 and TRBJ2-7, with TRBD2 identical over 13 bases. After removal of 0 bases from V and 6 bases from J, the junction contained 5 bases not matched to a gene. The CDR3 is 16 amino acids. Per the germline V gene, CDR1 is KGHSH and CDR2 is LQKENI. CDR3 nucleotide sequence: TGTGCCAGCTCACCACCGACTAGCGGGAGGAAGGGCGAGCAGTACTTC. Translated: CASSPPTSGRKGEQYF. The whole variable domain, filled in from reference TRBV18 and TRBJ2-7, reads NAGVMQNPRHLVRRRGQEARLRCSPMKGHSHVYWYRQLPEEGLKFMVYLQKENIIDESGMPKERFSAEFPKEGPSILRIQQVVRGDSAAYFCASSPPTSGRKGEQYFGPGTRLTVT.

The chain uses TRBV27 and TRBJ1-5; the D gene is possibly TRBD1 (6 bases). The germline V gene has CDR1 MNHEY and CDR2 SMNVEV (reference sequence). There are 14 residues in the CDR3. The V and J ends lost 0 bases and 4 bases respectively, with 7 bases between them. The CDR3 loop is CASSLSGQNQPQHF. In nucleotides, the CDR3 is TGTGCCAGCAGTTTATCGGGACAAAATCAGCCCCAGCATTTT.

The chain has TRBV16 and TRBJ2-7, with 7 bases lining up with TRBD1. Germline loops: CDR1 KGHSY, CDR2 FQNENV. The CDR3 covers 15 residues. V was pared by 4 bases and J by 0 bases, with 6 bases of the junction left unmatched. CDR3: CASSLGTVSSYEQYF. In nucleotides, the CDR3 is TGTGCCAGCAGCCTCGGGACAGTTAGCTCCTACGAGCAGTACTTC.

Notes on this clone: Different DNA sequences within this sample yield the same CDR3. The V and J genes are TRBV7-3 and TRBJ2-3; D is undetermined. V lost 1 base, J lost 2 bases, and 4 bases lay in between. The CDR3 spans 13 residues. CDR1 and CDR2 (germline): SGHTA, FQGTGA. CDR3 in amino acids: CASSLIATDTQYF. The CDR3, as DNA: TGTGCCAGCAGCTTAATAGCCACAGATACGCAGTATTTT.

V is TRBV6-5 and J is TRBJ1-4; TRBD1 matches at 8 bases. V trimming: 0 bases; J trimming: 7 bases; junction bases outside the gene matches: 4. From germline, CDR1 is MNHEY and CDR2 SVGAGI. CDR3 length: 15 amino acids. For the CDR3, the DNA is TGTGCCAGCAGTTACTCAGGACAGGGAGTTGAAAAACTGTTTTTT. Amino acids: CASSYSGQGVEKLFF.

This chain uses TRBV20-1 with TRBJ2-5; D ambiguous. From germline, CDR1 is DFQATT and CDR2 SNEGSKA (reference sequence). The CDR3 runs to 11 residues. In DNA form, the CDR3 reads TGCAGCGGGTCCCTGGGAGAGACCCAGTACTTC. It codes for CSGSLGETQYF.

The V gene is TRBV30, the J gene TRBJ2-1; 8 nucleotides align to TRBD2. CDR1 and CDR2 (germline): GTSNPN, SVGIG (reference sequence). This CDR3 has 13 residues. Trimming at V came to 3 bases and at J to 6 bases, leaving 4 bases not matched to a gene. In DNA form, the CDR3 reads TGTGCCTGGAGCGGGAGGGCCATCAATGAGCAGTTCTTC. Its translation is CAWSGRAINEQFF. Full variable domain (missing parts from reference TRBV30 and TRBJ2-1): SQTIHQWPATLVQPVGSPLSLECTVEGTSNPNLYWYRQAAGRGLQLLFYSVGIGQISSEVPQNLSASRPQDRQFILSSKKLLLSDSGFYLCAWSGRAINEQFFGPGTRLTVL.

V gene TRBV3-1 (or the pseudogene TRBV3-2) combines with J gene TRBJ1-4; D unclear. CDR3 length: 18 amino acids. V lost 4 bases, J lost 3 bases, and 21 bases lay in between. CDR1 is LGHDT and CDR2 is YNNKEL in the germline V gene (reference sequence). In DNA form, the CDR3 reads TGTGCCAGCAGCCCCTACCTCTCGCGCGGCTCAGCTAATGAAAAACTGTTTTTT. This sequence encodes CASSPYLSRGSANEKLFF.

V gene TRBV4-2 combines with J gene TRBJ2-1; 13 positions agree with TRBD2. The CDR3 is 17 amino acids. V gave up 0 bases and J gave up 12 bases; unmatched junction bases: 11. Germline loops: CDR1 LGHNA, CDR2 YNFKEQ. In DNA, the CDR3 is TGTGCCAGCAGCCAAGATCCCGGGACTAGCGGGATGAGGTGGCAGTTCTTC. It translates to CASSQDPGTSGMRWQFF.

The chain is built from TRBV5-4 and TRBJ2-3; D remains ambiguous. V was clipped by 2 bases and J by 4 bases, with 8 bases between them. The CDR3 covers 13 residues. Germline values: CDR1 SGHNT, CDR2 YYREEE (reference sequence). The CDR3, as DNA: TGTGCCAGCAGCTTCCTAGTATCAGATACGCAGTATTTT. Amino acid sequence: CASSFLVSDTQYF.

The chain has TRBV2 and TRBJ2-2, with TRBD1 identical over 10 bases. Germline assignment: CDR1 SNHLY and CDR2 FYNNEI. The CDR3 runs to 14 residues. After removal of 9 bases from V and 6 bases from J, the junction contained 7 bases not matched to a gene. CDR3 nucleotides: TGTGCCAGAGGTGGACAGGGGGGGTCCGGGGAGCTGTTTTTT. Residues: CARGGQGGSGELFF.

The chain uses TRBV9 and TRBJ1-4, with 11 bases matching TRBD1. The germline CDR1 and CDR2 sequences are SGDLS and YYNGEE. The CDR3 loop spans 15 amino acids. J lost 7 bases, V lost 0 bases, and 2 bases had no gene match. The CDR3 coding sequence is TGTGCCAGCAGCGTAGAAGGGACAGGGGGTGAAAAACTGTTTTTT. Translated, it gives CASSVEGTGGEKLFF.

V is TRBV2 and J is TRBJ2-7; a weak D match, TRBD2 (5 bases). V was trimmed by 7 bases and J by 0 bases, leaving 16 bases between them. Germline V CDR1 and CDR2: SNHLY, FYNNEI. This CDR3 contains 15 residues. The CDR3 is CASTLGGLGSYEQYF. CDR3 in DNA: TGTGCCAGCACACTAGGCGGCTTGGGCTCCTACGAGCAGTACTTC.

Only one count was recorded for this clone. V gene TRBV24-1 combines with J gene TRBJ2-7; 7 nucleotides match TRBD1. This CDR3 contains 16 residues. Trimming took 1 base from V and 2 from J; bases not matched to a gene: 7. Germline lookup yields CDR1 KGHDR and CDR2 SFDVKD. This chain's CDR3 is CATSDFSGTVAYEQYF. The DNA of the CDR3 is TGTGCCACCAGTGATTTTTCCGGGACAGTTGCCTACGAGCAGTACTTC.

The chain recombines TRBV5-1 with TRBJ2-5, with a possible D match to TRBD1 (6 bases). This CDR3 is built from 15 residues. V lost 4 bases, J lost 2 bases, and 15 bases lay in between. In germline, CDR1 is SGHRS, CDR2 YFSETQ. The CDR3 nucleotides read TGCGCCAGCAGCCAGACAGGACGAGCGCAAGAGACCCAGTACTTC. Protein: CASSQTGRAQETQYF.

The chain uses TRBV12-3 or TRBV12-4 and TRBJ2-5; a possible D gene is TRBD1 (5 bases). The CDR3 sequence is 13 residues long. With 6 bases removed from V and 4 bases from J, the gap between germline ends came to 12 bases. The CDR3: CASRPGFPETQYF. The CDR3 DNA reads TGTGCCAGCAGGCCAGGGTTCCCAGAGACCCAGTACTTC.

V gene TRBV6-4 combines with J gene TRBJ2-2; 9 bases are shared with TRBD2. There are 17 residues in the CDR3. Germline trimming cut 6 bases from V and 4 bases from J; bases unmatched to any gene: 12. The germline CDR1 and CDR2 sequences are MRHNA and SNTAGT. The CDR3 region has the DNA TGTGCCAGCAGCCTAATTGCGGGAGGGCCGAGCACCGGGGAGCTGTTTTTT. Protein sequence: CASSLIAGGPSTGELFF.

This chain links TRBV11-3 with TRBJ1-6, with 7 bases aligning to TRBD1. The ends lost 6 bases at V and 7 bases at J; junction bases unmatched: 12. The length of the CDR3 is 16 residues. CDR1 and CDR2 (germline): SGHNT, YENEEA. The CDR3 DNA follows: TGTGCCAGCAGTAGCCAGGGGGGCGCGGGGAATTCACCCCTCCACTTT. The encoded protein is CASSSQGGAGNSPLHF.

Here the CDR3 DNA reads TGTGCCAGCAGTTTACAGGGGACACGGGGTAATCAGCCCCAGCATTTT. It translates to CASSLQGTRGNQPQHF. The chain couples TRBV6-5 to TRBJ1-5; TRBD1 aligns across 7 bases. V trimming: 4 bases; J trimming: 4 bases; junction bases outside the gene matches: 10. The germline V gene encodes CDR1 MNHEY and CDR2 SVGAGI. This CDR3 contains 16 residues.

CDR3 protein: CASGGAASLNTEAFF. The CDR3 DNA sequence: TGTGCCAGTGGCGGGGCAGCGTCTCTAAACACTGAAGCTTTCTTT. This chain connects TRBV19 to TRBJ1-1; D possibly corresponds to TRBD1 (5 bases). Trimming took 8 bases from V and 2 from J, leaving 18 bases between them. Germline lookup yields CDR1 LNHDA and CDR2 SQIVND (reference sequence). CDR3 length: 15 amino acids.

J is TRBJ1-1 and V is TRBV29-1; TRBD1 might be the D (6 bases). CDR1 and CDR2 (germline): SQVTM, ANQGSEA. The V and J ends lost 3 bases and 1 base respectively, with 15 bases between them. The CDR3 length is 15 residues. The CDR3 spells CSVDRGGRWNTEAFF. Here the CDR3 DNA reads TGCAGCGTTGACCGAGGGGGTCGGTGGAACACTGAAGCTTTCTTT.

This sequence joins TRBV7-9 and TRBJ1-1, with TRBD1 as a possible D gene (6 bases). There are 15 residues in the CDR3. Germline assignment: CDR1 SEHNR and CDR2 FQNEAQ (reference sequence). V gave up 5 bases and J gave up 0 bases, with 13 bases separating them. The CDR3 here is CASSGNRDLNTEAFF. The CDR3 coding sequence is TGTGCCAGCAGCGGAAACAGGGATTTGAACACTGAAGCTTTCTTT.

This clone was picked up one time. The chain couples TRBV29-1 to TRBJ1-1; no clear D gene. Germline V gene sequence: CDR1 SQVTM, CDR2 ANQGSEA. Trimming removed 7 bases at V and 1 base at J, with 16 bases between. The CDR3 has 14 residues. The CDR3 nucleotides are TGCAGCGCCGCCTTTCGTCCGGGGAACACTGAAGCTTTCTTT. Amino acids: CSAAFRPGNTEAFF.

This clone has only a few counts. The genes are TRBV19 and TRBJ2-1; maybe TRBD2 (6 bases). The CDR3 sequence is 15 residues long. The V end lost 4 bases, the J end lost 9 bases, and 19 bases lay between the germline ends. Per the germline V gene, CDR1 is LNHDA and CDR2 is SQIVND (reference sequence). CDR3 bases: TGTGCCAGTAGTAAGAGGGATCGGGTGGGGGGTGAGCAGTTCTTC. This encodes CASSKRDRVGGEQFF.

The rearrangement uses TRBV2 and TRBJ1-1, with unresolved D. CDR3 length: 15 residues. V lost 3 bases to trimming and J lost 0 bases, with 11 bases between them. The germline CDR1 and CDR2 sequences are SNHLY and FYNNEI. The CDR3 DNA is TGTGCCAGCAGTGAGACAATGCCGATGAACACTGAAGCTTTCTTT. It specifies CASSETMPMNTEAFF.